This T cell receptor (beta chain) was recorded in a study of cytomegalovirus exposure and HLA in healthy donors. PCR primers comprised 60 Vbeta and 13 Jbeta primers. The repertoire was sequenced with immunoSEQ multiplex PCR; TCRdb's copy has only in-frame clones and lacks some. The sample shows hundreds of thousands of clones, roughly 88% of them seen only once. V lost 4 bases and J lost 4, with 14 bases in between. Germline V gene lookup returns CDR1 SGHNT and CDR2 YYREEE (reference sequence). The CDR3 totals 14 residues. The specimen was PBMCs. The receptor comes from a boy younger than 10 in good health and CMV-seronegative. V and J are TRBV5-4 and TRBJ2-5; D is possibly TRBD2 (6 bases). CDR3 in DNA: TGTGCCAGCAGCCTGGGACTGGAAATAGAGACCCAGTACTTC. Its protein is CASSLGLEIETQYF.